This T cell receptor beta chain derives from a study of blood T cell repertoires in COVID-19. Overall study: In each case, the material was cDNA or gDNA derived from T cells, B-cell-depleted T cells, or PBMCs.

The CDR3 extends over 13 amino acids. Trimming shortened V by 4 bases and J by 0 bases, and 10 bases separated the two germline ends. Germline V lookup: CDR1 GTSNPN, CDR2 SVGIG (reference sequence). As handled by the study authors: By means of reference gene primer amplification, nucleated cell counts were estimated. TCRdb's table, derived via immunoSEQ multiplex PCR, lists solely in-frame clones and lacks some. That table gives V, J and clone size, and the DNA gave D and trimming. The table records around 270,000 clones, around 84% of them present only once. The sample taken for sequencing was peripheral blood. The chain links TRBV30 to TRBJ2-7; D uncertain. The TCR comes from a woman aged 40-49 years who had recovered from COVID-19. DNA for the CDR3: TGTGCCTGGACCCAAGGAGACTCCTACGAGCAGTACTTC. Translating gives CAWTQGDSYEQYF.